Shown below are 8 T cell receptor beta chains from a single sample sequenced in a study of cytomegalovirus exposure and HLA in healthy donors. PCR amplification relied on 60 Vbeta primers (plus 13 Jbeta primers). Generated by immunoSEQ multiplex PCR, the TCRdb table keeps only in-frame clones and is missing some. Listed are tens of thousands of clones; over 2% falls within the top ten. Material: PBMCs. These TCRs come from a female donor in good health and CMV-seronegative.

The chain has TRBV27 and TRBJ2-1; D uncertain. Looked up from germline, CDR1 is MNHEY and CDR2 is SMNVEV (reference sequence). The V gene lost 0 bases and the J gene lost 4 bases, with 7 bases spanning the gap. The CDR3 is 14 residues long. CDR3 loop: CASSLSMRYNEQFF. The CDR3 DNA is TGTGCCAGCAGTTTATCGATGAGGTACAATGAGCAGTTCTTC.

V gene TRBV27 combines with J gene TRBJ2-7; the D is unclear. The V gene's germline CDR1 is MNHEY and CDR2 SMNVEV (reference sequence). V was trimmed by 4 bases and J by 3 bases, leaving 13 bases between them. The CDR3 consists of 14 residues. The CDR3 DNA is TGTGCCAGCAGTTGGGCAGATCGGAACTACGAGCAGTACTTC. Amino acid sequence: CASSWADRNYEQYF.

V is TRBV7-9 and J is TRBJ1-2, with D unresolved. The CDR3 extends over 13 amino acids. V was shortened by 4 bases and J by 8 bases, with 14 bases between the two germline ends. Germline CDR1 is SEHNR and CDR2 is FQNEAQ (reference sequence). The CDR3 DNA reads TGTGCCAGCAGCTCAATCAGGAAGTTCGGCTACACCTTC. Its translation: CASSSIRKFGYTF.

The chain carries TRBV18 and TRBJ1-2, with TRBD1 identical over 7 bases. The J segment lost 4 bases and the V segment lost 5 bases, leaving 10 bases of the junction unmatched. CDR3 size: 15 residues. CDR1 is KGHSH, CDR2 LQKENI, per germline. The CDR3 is CASSALQGPSYGYTF. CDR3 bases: TGTGCCAGCTCAGCCTTACAGGGGCCCAGCTATGGCTACACCTTC. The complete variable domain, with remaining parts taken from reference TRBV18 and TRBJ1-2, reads NAGVMQNPRHLVRRRGQEARLRCSPMKGHSHVYWYRQLPEEGLKFMVYLQKENIIDESGMPKERFSAEFPKEGPSILRIQQVVRGDSAAYFCASSALQGPSYGYTFGSGTRLTVV.

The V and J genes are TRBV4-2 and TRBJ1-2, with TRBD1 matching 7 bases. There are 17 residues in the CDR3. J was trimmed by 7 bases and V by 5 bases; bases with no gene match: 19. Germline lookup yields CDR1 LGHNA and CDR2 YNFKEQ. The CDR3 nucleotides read TGTGCCAGCAGCAAAGCGGGACAGAGACCGGCCGGCAGTGGCTACACCTTC. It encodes CASSKAGQRPAGSGYTF.

In DNA, the CDR3 is TGTGCCAGCAGTGTACGCGATCTCACAGGGGTCTCCTACGAGCAGTACTTC. It is translated as CASSVRDLTGVSYEQYF. The V gene is TRBV6-1, the J gene TRBJ2-7, with 7 bases fitting TRBD1. Germline-derived CDR1 and CDR2 are MNHNS and SASEGT. This CDR3 is built from 17 residues. The junction had 12 bases not matched to a gene; V was cut back by 4 bases and J by 0 bases.

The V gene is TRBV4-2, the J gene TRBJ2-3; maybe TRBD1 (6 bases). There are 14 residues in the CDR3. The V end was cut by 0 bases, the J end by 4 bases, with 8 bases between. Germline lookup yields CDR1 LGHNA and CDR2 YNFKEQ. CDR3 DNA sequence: TGTGCCAGCAGCCAAGATGGGGGCCCAGATACGCAGTATTTT. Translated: CASSQDGGPDTQYF.

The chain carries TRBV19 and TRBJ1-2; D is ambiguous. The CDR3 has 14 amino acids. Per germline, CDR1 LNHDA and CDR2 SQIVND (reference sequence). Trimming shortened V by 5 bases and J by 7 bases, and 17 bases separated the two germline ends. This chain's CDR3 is CASSSRRYIPGYTF. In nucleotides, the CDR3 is TGTGCCAGTAGTTCCCGGAGGTACATCCCTGGCTACACCTTC.